Below are 23 T cell receptor beta chains sequenced from a single sample in a study of T cell repertoires in ileal Crohn's disease. The time point denotes: proximal margin of the surgical specimen (macroscopically non-inflamed). The data were produced by immunoSEQ multiplex PCR, yet TCRdb's version contains in-frame clones alone and is incomplete. This repertoire shows 7,000 or so clones, around 74% found once; its top ten account for roughly 10%. The specimen was ileal tissue. All receptors derive from an adult with Crohn's disease.

The chain employs TRBV7-3 and TRBJ2-7; 8 bases agree with TRBD2. With 1 base clipped from V and 1 base from J, the junction kept 3 bases outside the gene matches. CDR3 length equals 15 residues. Germline CDR1 reads SGHTA; CDR2 reads FQGTGA. DNA of the CDR3: TGTGCCAGCAGCTTAATAGCGGGATCGTCCTACGAGCAGTACTTC. Its protein is CASSLIAGSSYEQYF.

This chain links TRBV29-1 with TRBJ2-4; a possible D gene is TRBD1 (6 bases). CDR1 is SQVTM and CDR2 is ANQGSEA in the germline V gene. CDR3 size: 13 residues. Trimming took off 6 bases at V and 7 bases at J, with 16 bases between the two ends. The CDR3 sequence: CSVTDRRRNIQYF. The CDR3 region has the DNA TGCAGCGTCACCGACAGGAGGAGGAACATTCAGTACTTC.

This clone came up once. This chain links TRBV7-3 with TRBJ1-2; D is ambiguous. Trimming removed 3 bases at V and 5 bases at J, with 10 bases between. The CDR3 sequence is 13 residues long. CDR1 and CDR2 from the germline V gene are SGHTA and FQGTGA. For the CDR3, the DNA is TGTGCCAGCAGCTTCCAAGGGAGGTATGGCTACACCTTC. Protein: CASSFQGRYGYTF.

For this clone: The same CDR3 also results from other DNA sequences found in this sample. This sequence joins TRBV6-1 and TRBJ1-2; the D gene is possibly TRBD1 (5 bases). Per the germline V gene, CDR1 is MNHNS and CDR2 is SASEGT. Trimming shortened V by 1 base and J by 4 bases, and 13 bases separated the two germline ends. The CDR3 has 15 amino acids. DNA of the CDR3: TGTGCCAGCAGTGAAGTAGGAACAGGCTTCTATGGCTACACCTTC. Translation: CASSEVGTGFYGYTF.

V usage is TRBV6-1 and J usage is TRBJ1-5; 7 bases are a match to TRBD1. CDR1 is MNHNS and CDR2 is SASEGT in the germline V gene. The CDR3 runs to 13 residues. With 11 bases clipped from V and 7 bases from J, the junction kept 11 bases outside the gene matches. The CDR3 DNA reads as TGTGCCTGCAAGGAGGGGGCGCGACAGCCCCAGCATTTT. Translation: CACKEGARQPQHF.

The chain uses TRBV18 and TRBJ2-7; maybe TRBD1 (6 bases). Germline lookup yields CDR1 KGHSH and CDR2 LQKENI. This CDR3 is 14 amino acids long. V lost 5 bases and J lost 5, with 16 bases in between. The CDR3 is CASSGGPQGNEQYF. The CDR3 region has the DNA TGTGCCAGCTCAGGAGGCCCCCAGGGGAACGAGCAGTACTTC.

V usage is TRBV29-1 and J usage is TRBJ2-5; 9 nucleotides agree with TRBD2. The CDR3 has 16 amino acids. The J segment lost 4 bases and the V segment lost 4 bases, leaving 13 bases of the junction unmatched. CDR1 SQVTM and CDR2 ANQGSEA come from the germline V gene. The CDR3 protein is CSVARREGSPGETQYF. As DNA, the CDR3 is TGCAGCGTTGCGAGGCGGGAGGGTTCCCCGGGAGAGACCCAGTACTTC.

This chain uses TRBV5-1 with TRBJ2-1; 8 bases line up with TRBD2. After removal of 2 bases from V and 5 bases from J, the junction contained 6 bases not matched to a gene. The CDR3 length is 15 residues. The germline V gene has CDR1 SGHRS and CDR2 YFSETQ. The CDR3 spells CASSLTSGRNNEQFF. CDR3 nucleotide sequence: TGCGCCAGCAGCTTAACTAGCGGTAGAAACAATGAGCAGTTCTTC.

This clone was seen a handful of times. The chain has TRBV6-5 and TRBJ2-7; D is unresolved. This CDR3 region has 13 residues. Germline values: CDR1 MNHEY, CDR2 SVGAGI. Deletions cut 1 base from V and 2 bases from J, with 6 bases between. The CDR3 DNA reads TGTGCCAGCAGTTACTTAAGGACCTACGAGCAGTACTTC. It encodes CASSYLRTYEQYF.

The chain couples TRBV2 to TRBJ1-1; tentative D call: TRBD1 (6 bases). V dropped 9 bases and J dropped 1 base, with 18 bases sitting between them. Germline assignment: CDR1 SNHLY and CDR2 FYNNEI. This CDR3 comprises 15 residues. The CDR3 here is CARKGGTTTNTEAFF. CDR3 in DNA: TGTGCCAGAAAGGGGGGGACGACCACGAACACTGAAGCTTTCTTT. The full variable domain, rest sourced from reference TRBV2 and TRBJ1-1, is EPEVTQTPSHQVTQMGQEVILRCVPISNHLYFYWYRQILGQKVEFLVSFYNNEISEKSEIFDDQFSVERPDGSNFTLKIRSTKLEDSAMYFCARKGGTTTNTEAFFGQGTRLTVV.

This chain uses TRBV6-5 with TRBJ1-2; D perhaps matches TRBD1 (6 bases). CDR1 is MNHEY, CDR2 SVGAGI, per germline. The CDR3 runs to 13 residues. Trimming pared 5 bases from V and 4 bases from J, leaving 11 bases between. The CDR3 region has the DNA TGTGCCAGCAGTCTGGACAGCCTCTATGGCTACACCTTC. This translates into CASSLDSLYGYTF.

The rearrangement uses TRBV5-1 and TRBJ2-3; D gene uncertain. Germline V gene data show CDR1 as SGHRS and CDR2 as YFSETQ. The CDR3 consists of 14 residues. Deletions cut 3 bases from V and 0 bases from J, with 8 bases between. The CDR3 here is CASSSGRSTDTQYF. The CDR3 DNA follows: TGCGCCAGCAGCTCCGGACGGAGCACAGATACGCAGTATTTT.

This sequence joins TRBV7-9 and TRBJ2-7; TRBD1 matches 7 bases. This CDR3 region has 15 residues. CDR1 is SEHNR and CDR2 is FQNEAQ in the germline V gene (reference sequence). Germline trimming cut 6 bases from V and 3 bases from J; bases unmatched to any gene: 11. The CDR3 reads CASSSRPDRVYEQYF. In DNA, the CDR3 is TGTGCCAGCAGTTCCCGGCCTGACAGGGTCTACGAGCAGTACTTC.

This clone was counted once. The V and J genes are TRBV10-3 and TRBJ1-2; D might be TRBD1 (6 bases). The CDR3 spans 16 residues. Germline values: CDR1 ENHRY, CDR2 SYGVKD. V lost 0 bases and J 1 base, leaving 12 bases between the germline ends. Here the CDR3 reads CAISESPGHLNYGYTF. CDR3 DNA: TGTGCCATCAGTGAGTCGCCGGGACACCTTAACTATGGCTACACCTTC.

The table lists this clone with a few counts. This sequence joins TRBV5-1 and TRBJ1-1; maybe TRBD1 (6 bases). Germline values: CDR1 SGHRS, CDR2 YFSETQ. The CDR3 has 15 residues. Trimming took 1 base from V and 1 from J, leaving 11 bases between them. CDR3 loop: CASSLSPTGNTEAFF. CDR3 bases: TGCGCCAGCAGCTTGTCACCGACAGGGAACACTGAAGCTTTCTTT.

The chain uses TRBV7-3 and TRBJ2-5; D is possibly TRBD1 (7 bases). The germline gives CDR1 SGHTA, CDR2 FQGTGA. The CDR3 extends over 14 amino acids. V was trimmed by 6 bases and J by 5 bases, leaving 16 bases between them. The CDR3: CASSRGPEGETQYF. The CDR3 DNA reads TGTGCCAGCAGTAGGGGGCCGGAGGGTGAGACCCAGTACTTC.

As concerns this clone: At one of its ends the junction is not consistent with the germline gene, which may arise from a read error. Distinct nucleotide sequences in the sample also encode this CDR3. This chain joins TRBV2 and TRBJ1-5, with D maybe TRBD1 (5 bases). CDR3 length: 15 residues. CDR1 SNHLY and CDR2 FYNNEI come from the germline V gene. This chain's CDR3 is CASSEGHNSNQPQHF. The CDR3 coding sequence is TGTGCCAGCAGCGAAGGACACAATAGCAATCAGCCCCAGCATTTT.

CDR3 DNA sequence: TGTGCCAGTAGTATCATAATAGGATACGAGCAGTACTTC. It specifies CASSIIIGYEQYF. The chain couples TRBV19 to TRBJ2-7; D call uncertain. The CDR3 covers 13 residues. V lost 3 bases, J lost 4 bases, and 10 bases lay in between. Germline CDR1 reads LNHDA; CDR2 reads SQIVND (reference sequence).

There are a few counts of this clone. Additional DNA sequences in this sample encode the identical CDR3. The chain is built from TRBV9 and TRBJ2-2; D is unclear. Per germline, CDR1 SGDLS and CDR2 YYNGEE. This CDR3 contains 16 residues. The V end lost 0 bases, the J end lost 3 bases, and 12 bases lay between the germline ends. In nucleotides, the CDR3 is TGTGCCAGCAGCGTAGGTCCCGTTGGGGACACCGGGGAGCTGTTTTTT. Amino acid sequence: CASSVGPVGDTGELFF.

The CDR3 coding sequence is TGTGCCAGCTCACAAGGGGTGGAGGGTCGTGAGCAGTTCTTC. It specifies CASSQGVEGREQFF. The chain links TRBV18 to TRBJ2-1, with a weak D call TRBD2 (6 bases). The CDR3 is 14 residues long. CDR1 is KGHSH, CDR2 LQKENI, per germline. V dropped 4 bases and J dropped 9 bases, with 16 bases sitting between them.

J is TRBJ1-1 and V is TRBV2; D is unresolved. Germline CDR1 SNHLY, CDR2 FYNNEI. V was pared by 6 bases and J by 3 bases, with 5 bases between. This CDR3 is built from 11 residues. This chain's CDR3 is CASRVYTEAFF. Written as DNA, the CDR3 is TGTGCCAGCAGAGTGTACACTGAAGCTTTCTTT.

The V and J genes are TRBV19 and TRBJ2-3; a weak D match, TRBD2 (5 bases). Trimming removed 1 base from V and 7 bases from J, with 12 bases in between. The germline V gene encodes CDR1 LNHDA and CDR2 SQIVND (reference sequence). This CDR3 comprises 14 residues. DNA of the CDR3: TGTGCCAGTAGTATAGGAGCGGAGCCTAATACGCAGTATTTT. Protein product: CASSIGAEPNTQYF.

V and J are TRBV7-6 and TRBJ2-7; the D call may be TRBD1 or TRBD2 (6 bases each). Per the germline V gene, CDR1 is SGHVS and CDR2 is FNYEAQ. The ends were cut back, 0 bases at V and 4 bases at J, with 13 bases in the middle. This CDR3 comprises 15 residues. This CDR3 reads CASSLAVGGSYEQYF. In nucleotides, the CDR3 is TGTGCCAGCAGCTTAGCCGTCGGGGGCTCTTACGAGCAGTACTTC.